These T cell receptor beta chains were read from a single sample in a study of vaccination and CD4 T cells after COVID-19. From the PCR reads, TCRdb called clonotypes with MiXCR, one entry per CDR3 protein. Here the sample spans 6,500 or so distinct CDR3 sequences, roughly 37% being singletons. Antigens of these TCRs are unknown. Sequences were obtained from CD4+ T cells from blood, cultured in vitro. These receptor sequences come from a human donor in good health. Each CDR3 is given with its conserved first and last residue. The D gene is left open where the match is weak. A clone size is listed for some rows: how often the clone was seen (once, few, many), or a class if it is expanded.

abundance	v_gene	d_gene	j_gene	CDR3nt	CDR3aa
-	TRBV27	-	TRBJ1-2	TGTGCCAGCAGTTTATCGGCCGGGGAGTGGCATGGCTACACCTTC	CASSLSAGEWHGYTF
few	TRBV27	-	TRBJ2-5	TGTGCCAGCAGTTTATGGCGGAGCCGAGCCGAGGAGACCCAGTACTTC	CASSLWRSRAEETQYF
once	TRBV30	TRBD2	TRBJ2-3	TGTGCCTGGGGGACTAGCCCCGATACGCAGTATTTT	CAWGTSPDTQYF
-	TRBV19	TRBD2	TRBJ2-5	TGTGCCACTAGAACTAGCGGGAGAGTAAAGACCCAGTACTTC	CATRTSGRVKTQYF
few	TRBV24-1	TRBD1	TRBJ2-1	TGTGCCACCAGTGATGCAACAGGGGGCAGGGGCAATGAGCAGTTCTTC	CATSDATGGRGNEQFF
-	TRBV6-1	TRBD2	TRBJ2-5	TGTGCCAGCAGGGCCAGACTAGCGGGAGAAGAGACCCAGTACTTC	CASRARLAGEETQYF
few	TRBV7-3	TRBD2	TRBJ2-5	TGTGCCAGCAGCTTAAAATACGGTGGGGGGCGGGAGGAAGAGACCCAGTACTTC	CASSLKYGGGREEETQYF
-	TRBV5-6	-	TRBJ1-5	TGTGCCAGCAGCATTTCAGGTCGAGGGCAGCCCCAGCATTTT	CASSISGRGQPQHF
-	TRBV5-4	-	TRBJ2-7	TGTGCCAGCAGCTTGAGTACCACAGGTCTAGAGCAGTACTTC	CASSLSTTGLEQYF
few	TRBV4-1	-	TRBJ2-7	TGCGCCAGCAGCCAGTCAAGCGGGTACTCCTACGAGCAGTACTTC	CASSQSSGYSYEQYF
-	TRBV7-8	TRBD1	TRBJ1-1	TGTGCCAGCAGCGAACAGGGGGTCCCGAACACTGAAGCTTTCTTT	CASSEQGVPNTEAFF
-	TRBV10-3	-	TRBJ1-5	TGTGCCATCAGTGAGTCACAGGGTAGGCAGCCCCAGCATTTT	CAISESQGRQPQHF
few	TRBV21-1	-	TRBJ1-1	TGTGCCAGCAGCAAGGTGACAGGGTCGCGGACTGAAGCTTTCTTT	CASSKVTGSRTEAFF
-	TRBV25-1	-	TRBJ2-3	TGTGCCAGCAGCTTGGTCGATACGCAGTATTTT	CASSLVDTQYF
few	TRBV28	-	TRBJ2-5	TGTGCCAGCAGTTTGCCGGGACTCTCCGAGACCCAGTACTTC	CASSLPGLSETQYF
-	TRBV10-3	-	TRBJ1-2	TGTGCCATCAGTGAGCCGTTGAACCCCTATGGCTACACCTTC	CAISEPLNPYGYTF
-	TRBV7-2	-	TRBJ2-3	TGTGCCAGCCGCTCGGGGGGCCGGGGCACAGATACGCAGTATTTT	CASRSGGRGTDTQYF
medium-sized	TRBV24-1	TRBD1	TRBJ1-5	TGTGCCACCAGTGATCAAGGACAGGGGGAGATGCCCCAGCATTTT	CATSDQGQGEMPQHF
few	TRBV18	-	TRBJ1-1	TGTGCCAGCTCACCAGTCAAGGAGAACACTGAAGCTTTCTTT	CASSPVKENTEAFF
few	TRBV6-2/TRBV6-3	-	TRBJ1-1	TGTGCCAGCAGTTACATAGGGAGGGAGGCGGACACTGAAGCTTTCTTT	CASSYIGREADTEAFF
-	TRBV7-2	-	TRBJ2-4	TGTGCCAGCAGCTTAGCTGATGCAGGACTAGCCAAAAACATTCAGTACTTC	CASSLADAGLAKNIQYF
-	TRBV6-5	TRBD1	TRBJ2-7	TGTGCCAGCAGTTACTTCGGACAGGGAGGCTACGAGCAGTACTTC	CASSYFGQGGYEQYF
-	TRBV27	TRBD2	TRBJ2-5	TGTGCCAGCAGTTTCCCCGCCGATAGCGGGACCCCCGAGACCCAGTACTTC	CASSFPADSGTPETQYF
once	TRBV20-1	-	TRBJ2-3	TGCAGTGTCACTGATCGGAGCCCAAGGACAGATACGCAGTATTTT	CSVTDRSPRTDTQYF
-	TRBV20-1	TRBD2	TRBJ2-7	TGCAGTGCTAGAGATAAGCGGGAGCAGAGGGAGCAGTACTTC	CSARDKREQREQYF
-	TRBV7-9	-	TRBJ2-1	TGTGCCAGCAGCTTAATATCGCGGAGCTCCTACAATGAGCAGTTCTTC	CASSLISRSSYNEQFF
few	TRBV25-1	-	TRBJ2-1	TGTGCCAGCAGTGACCGGACAAGAGCTACCTATGAGCAGTTCTTC	CASSDRTRATYEQFF
-	TRBV7-2	-	TRBJ1-1	TGTGCCAGCAGCCTTCAGAGGAACACTGAAGCTTTCTTT	CASSLQRNTEAFF
-	TRBV4-2	TRBD2	TRBJ2-7	TGTGCCAGCACCGCCGTAACCGGACTAGCGGGAGTATACGAGCAGTACTTC	CASTAVTGLAGVYEQYF
-	TRBV19	-	TRBJ2-7	TGTGCCAGTGACGGGGGTTACGAGCAGTACTTC	CASDGGYEQYF
-	TRBV10-3	-	TRBJ1-1	TGTGCCATCAGTGAGTCCCCGAACACTGAAGCTTTCTTT	CAISESPNTEAFF
-	TRBV4-3	-	TRBJ1-5	TGCGCCAGCAGCCAAGTTGTGGCGGGGTCCAATCAGCCCCAGCATTTT	CASSQVVAGSNQPQHF
large	TRBV15	-	TRBJ2-6	TGTGCCACCAGCAGAGATCAGGGCTCTGGGGCCAACGTCCTGACTTTC	CATSRDQGSGANVLTF
-	TRBV24-1	-	TRBJ2-7	TGTGCCACCAGTGATCCGCAGGGAGCCTACGAGCAGTACTTC	CATSDPQGAYEQYF
few	TRBV20-1	TRBD1	TRBJ2-3	TGCAGTGTGGGACAGGGCACAGATACGCAGTATTTT	CSVGQGTDTQYF
once	TRBV19	-	TRBJ1-5	TGTGCCAGTAGTAGTACAGCGAATAGCAATCAGCCCCAGCATTTT	CASSSTANSNQPQHF
-	TRBV2	-	TRBJ1-1	TGTGCCAGCACCCCTCCCCTGATGAGGAAAAAGGACACTGAAGCTTTCTTT	CASTPPLMRKKDTEAFF
-	TRBV7-3	TRBD1	TRBJ1-1	TGTGCCAGCAGCTTAGACAGGGAAACTGAAGCTTTCTTT	CASSLDRETEAFF
-	TRBV7-9	TRBD1	TRBJ2-5	TGTGCCAGCAGCTTACAGGGGGCAGAGACCCAGTACTTC	CASSLQGAETQYF
-	TRBV6-1	TRBD2	TRBJ2-3	TGTGCCAGCAGATCCTCTAGCGGGGGCACAGATACGCAGTATTTT	CASRSSSGGTDTQYF
-	TRBV30	-	TRBJ2-7	TGTGCCTGGACAGGGCGAGGCTACGAGCAGTACTTC	CAWTGRGYEQYF
-	TRBV5-3	-	TRBJ2-5	TGTGCCAGAAGCGGGGCAGAAGAGACCCAGTACTTC	CARSGAEETQYF
few	TRBV9	-	TRBJ1-1	TGTGCCAGCAGCGTGGGTCTCTTGACAGCTGAAGCTTTCTTT	CASSVGLLTAEAFF
once	TRBV6-1	-	TRBJ1-1	TGTGCCAGCAATTTTCGGGGGGGGGTCACTGAAGCTTTCTTT	CASNFRGGVTEAFF
few	TRBV12-3/TRBV12-4	TRBD2	TRBJ2-1	TGTGCCAGCAGGGGTAGCGGGAGTAGCCATGAGCAGTTCTTC	CASRGSGSSHEQFF
-	TRBV14	-	TRBJ1-2	TGTGCCAGCAGCCAAGGAGTCTATGGCTACACCTTC	CASSQGVYGYTF
-	TRBV27	TRBD1	TRBJ2-1	TGTGCCAGCAGTGTGATCCGGGACAGGGCCTACAATGAGCAGTTCTTC	CASSVIRDRAYNEQFF
-	TRBV28	-	TRBJ1-2	TGTGCCAGCAGTTCCCCCACAGGGAAATATGGCTACACCTTC	CASSSPTGKYGYTF
-	TRBV6-1	-	TRBJ2-5	TGTGCCAGCAGCCCTGGGCGGGGCGCGGAGACCCAGTACTTC	CASSPGRGAETQYF
few	TRBV24-1	TRBD1	TRBJ2-5	TGTGCCACCAGTGATCCCGGGACAGGGTTGGAGACCCAGTACTTC	CATSDPGTGLETQYF
few	TRBV6-2/TRBV6-3	-	TRBJ1-2	TGTGCCAGCAACCTACGGGAGGGAGCTGGCTACACCTTC	CASNLREGAGYTF
-	TRBV7-2	-	TRBJ2-3	TGTGCCAGCAGCTTTGAGTGGCGTGATACGCAGTATTTT	CASSFEWRDTQYF
few	TRBV2	-	TRBJ1-1	TGTGCCAGCAGTGAATACCAGAACACTGAAGCTTTCTTT	CASSEYQNTEAFF
-	TRBV27	TRBD1	TRBJ2-1	TGTGCCAGCAGTCCTTGGGACAGGTACAATGAGCAGTTCTTC	CASSPWDRYNEQFF
-	TRBV5-1	TRBD1	TRBJ1-1	TGCGCCAGCAGCGACCTAGTTACAGGGGCTGAAGCTTTCTTT	CASSDLVTGAEAFF